The clone carrying this TCR beta chain was counted between two and nine times. Its antigen is not known. Other DNA sequences of this sample code for an identical CDR3. The sample belongs to a study of beta chain features in type 1 diabetes. Study conclusions and caveats: Type 1 diabetes patients had TCRB CDR3s that were shorter (moderately but significantly so) in all four CD4+ subsets.

What was sequenced were expressed TCRB transcripts, since all of the isolated RNA had been reverse transcribed. Some clones are missing from TCRdb's copy, which holds only in-frame ones; the method was immunoSEQ multiplex PCR. Seen here are around 690,000 clones, roughly 12% observed once, and the top ten hold roughly 0.11%. The CDR3 has 12 residues. Trimming took 2 bases from V and 4 from J, leaving 6 bases between them. Germline CDR1 and CDR2: SQVTM and ANQGSEA. This sequence was found in a young man with type 1 diabetes. The material sequenced was naive CD4+ T cells from blood. This chain links TRBV29-1 with TRBJ2-1; D remains ambiguous. The CDR3 loop is CSVERSYNEQFF. In DNA, the CDR3 is TGCAGCGTTGAACGATCTTACAATGAGCAGTTCTTC.